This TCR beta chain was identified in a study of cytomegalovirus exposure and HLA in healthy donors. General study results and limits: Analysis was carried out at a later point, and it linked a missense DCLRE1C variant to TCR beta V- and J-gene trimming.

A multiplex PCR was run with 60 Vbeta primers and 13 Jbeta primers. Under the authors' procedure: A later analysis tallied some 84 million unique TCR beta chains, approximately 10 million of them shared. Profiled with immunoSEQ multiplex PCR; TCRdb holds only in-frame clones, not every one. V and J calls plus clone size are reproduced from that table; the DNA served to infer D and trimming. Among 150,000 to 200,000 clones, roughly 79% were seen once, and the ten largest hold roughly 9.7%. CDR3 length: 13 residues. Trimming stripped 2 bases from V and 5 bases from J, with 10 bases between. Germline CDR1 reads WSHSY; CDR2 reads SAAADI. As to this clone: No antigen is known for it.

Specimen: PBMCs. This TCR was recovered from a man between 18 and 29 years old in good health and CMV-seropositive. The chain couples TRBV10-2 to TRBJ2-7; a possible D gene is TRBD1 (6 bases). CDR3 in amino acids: CASSEGGFDEQYF. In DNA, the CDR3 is TGCGCCAGCAGTGAGGGGGGCTTCGACGAGCAGTACTTC.